The T cell receptor beta chain under discussion was sequenced for a study of T cells after yellow fever vaccination (dated by TCRdb to about 2019). For context, the study as a whole: Libraries from fractions with low cell numbers were prepared with the SMART-Seq v4 Ultra Low Input RNA kit. To follow T-cell clones before and after both primary and booster YFV17D yellow fever vaccination, bulk TCR alpha and beta repertoires underwent longitudinal sequencing. Two healthy male donors made up the cohort, one aged 18 to 29 years and the other aged 30 to 40 years. Blood was drawn at multiple timepoints before and after primary and secondary immunization, with bulk PBMC replicates and cell subsets isolated. The research as a whole found: A small fraction of clonotypes showed up in both the CD4 and CD8 compartments, probably as a result of convergent recombination. The secondary T-cell response was found to be weaker but faster than the primary response, with a peak reached on day 5 rather than on day 15. Most clones expanded after primary vaccination (about 95% of CD4 and about 85% of CD8) were re-detected after the booster, suggesting that broad memory maintenance occurred. FACS-sorted repertoires could contain abundant contaminating clonotypes from the bulk population, so computational filtering was required. Because the study included only a couple of donors, the extent to which the findings can be generalized is limited.

The CDR3 runs 15 amino acids, cysteine and phenylalanine included. Solely the CDR3 DNA is kept, with 45 bases framed from the first base. The germline V gene encodes CDR1 LGHNA and CDR2 YSLEER. Trimming costs V 0 bases and J 5 bases, and their ends lie 13 bases apart. Note on this clonotype: Which antigen it targets is not known. Nothing much larger sits one base from this clone, and base qualities are not available.

Sample treatment or condition, as interpreted from the label and publication: live attenuated yellow fever vaccine strain. At every blood-draw timepoint, two biological replicates of bulk PBMCs were collected. PBMCs were isolated from peripheral blood using a standard Ficoll-Paque protocol. TriZol was used to extract RNA from bulk PBMCs, CD4 and CD8 fractions, and dextramer-positive and dextramer-negative fractions. TCR cDNA was made using 5'RACE template switching, a step that added a universal primer site and unique molecular identifiers. Priming for cDNA synthesis came from both the TCR alpha and TCR beta constant segments. Two PCR steps were used to amplify libraries, with sample barcodes and sequencing adapters being added in the second step. Sequencing of libraries was performed on Illumina HiSeq 2500 (2x100 bp) or NovaSeq (2x150 bp). The paper's data handling went like this. Reads were demultiplexed and collapsed into UMI consensus sequences with MIGEC, and V(D)J alignment was performed with MiXCR. Clonotypes responding to the vaccine were identified with edgeR on replicate PBMC samples, with the criteria of FDR below 0.01 and a log2 fold change above 5 up to day 15. CD4 or CD8 identity was assigned to each bulk clonotype according to whether the clonotype was present at higher abundance in the sequenced CD4 repertoire or the sequenced CD8 repertoire. Starting from the raw public reads, TCRdb applied fastp trimming at Q25, assembled clones with MiXCR and retained in-frame beta chains. Under each unique CDR3 protein, matching rows form one entry showing the most common genes and DNA. TCRdb's processing, not the authors', yielded these V and J calls. Counted in this sample were just under 600,000 distinct CDR3 sequences; roughly 13% of them appeared once. More than 13% of the sample rests with the top ten.

The receptor was derived from a man aged 25 to 40 who received the YFV17D yellow fever vaccine. The chain was built from TRBV4-3 and TRBJ2-5, with no D gene named confidently. The starting material was PBMCs, obtained on the day of the yellow fever booster vaccination. In nucleotides, the sequence is TGCGCCAGCAGCCAAGAATCGGTTGAGTGGGAGACCCAGTACTTC. The encoded protein is CASSQESVEWETQYF.